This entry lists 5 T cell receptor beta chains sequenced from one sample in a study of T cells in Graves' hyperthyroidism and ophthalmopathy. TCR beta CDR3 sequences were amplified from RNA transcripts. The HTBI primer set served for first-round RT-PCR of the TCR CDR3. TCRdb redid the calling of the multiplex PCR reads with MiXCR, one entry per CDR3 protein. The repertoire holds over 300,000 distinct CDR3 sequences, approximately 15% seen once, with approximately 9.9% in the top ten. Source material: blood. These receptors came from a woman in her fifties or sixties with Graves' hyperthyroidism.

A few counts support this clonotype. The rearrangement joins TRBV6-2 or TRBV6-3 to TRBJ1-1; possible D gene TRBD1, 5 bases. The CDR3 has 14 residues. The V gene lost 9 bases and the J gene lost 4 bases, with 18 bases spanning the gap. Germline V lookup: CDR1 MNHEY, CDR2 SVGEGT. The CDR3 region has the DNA TGTGCCAGTTTGACAGCCGGTGGTGGCACTGAAGCTTTCTTT. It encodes CASLTAGGGTEAFF.

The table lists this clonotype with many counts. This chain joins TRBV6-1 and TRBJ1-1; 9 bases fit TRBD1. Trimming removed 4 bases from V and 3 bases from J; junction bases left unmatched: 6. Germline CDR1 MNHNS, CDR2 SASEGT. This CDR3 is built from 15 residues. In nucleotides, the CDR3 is TGTGCCAGCAGTGTGGGGACAGGGCTGGACACTGAAGCTTTCTTT. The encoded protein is CASSVGTGLDTEAFF.

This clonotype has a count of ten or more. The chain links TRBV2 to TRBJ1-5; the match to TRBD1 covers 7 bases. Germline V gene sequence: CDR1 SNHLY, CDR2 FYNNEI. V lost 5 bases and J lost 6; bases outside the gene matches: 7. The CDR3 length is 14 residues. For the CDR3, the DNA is TGTGCCAGCAGTTACGACAGGGATGCTCAGCCCCAGCATTTT. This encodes CASSYDRDAQPQHF.

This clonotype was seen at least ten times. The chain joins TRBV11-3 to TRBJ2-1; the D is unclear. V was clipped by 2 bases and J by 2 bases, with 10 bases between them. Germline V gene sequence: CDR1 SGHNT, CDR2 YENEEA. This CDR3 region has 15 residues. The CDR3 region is CASSLWSPTYNEQFF. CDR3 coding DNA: TGTGCCAGCAGCTTATGGAGTCCCACCTACAATGAGCAGTTCTTC. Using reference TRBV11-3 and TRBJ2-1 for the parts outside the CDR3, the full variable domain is EAGVVQSPRYKIIEKKQPVAFWCNPISGHNTLYWYLQNLGQGPELLIRYENEEAVDDSQLPKDRFSAERLKGVDSTLKIQPAELGDSAVYLCASSLWSPTYNEQFFGPGTRLTVL.

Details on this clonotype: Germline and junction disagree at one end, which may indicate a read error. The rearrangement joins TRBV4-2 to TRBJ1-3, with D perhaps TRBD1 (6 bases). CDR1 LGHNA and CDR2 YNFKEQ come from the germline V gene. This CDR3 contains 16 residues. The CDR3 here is CAISFSQGQTGNTIYF. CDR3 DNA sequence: TGTGCCATCAGCTTCAGTCAGGGGCAAACTGGAAACACCATATATTTT.